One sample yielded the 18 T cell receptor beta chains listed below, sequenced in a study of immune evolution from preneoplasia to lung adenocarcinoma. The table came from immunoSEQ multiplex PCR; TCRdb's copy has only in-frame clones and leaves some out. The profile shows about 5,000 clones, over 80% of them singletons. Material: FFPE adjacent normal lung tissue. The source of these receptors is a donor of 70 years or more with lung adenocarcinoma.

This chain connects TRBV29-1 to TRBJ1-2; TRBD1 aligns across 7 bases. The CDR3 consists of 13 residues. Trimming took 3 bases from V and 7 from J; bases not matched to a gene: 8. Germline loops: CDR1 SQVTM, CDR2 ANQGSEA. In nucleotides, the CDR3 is TGCAGCGTTGATGGTAGGGGGCAAGGTGGCTACACCTTC. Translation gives CSVDGRGQGGYTF.

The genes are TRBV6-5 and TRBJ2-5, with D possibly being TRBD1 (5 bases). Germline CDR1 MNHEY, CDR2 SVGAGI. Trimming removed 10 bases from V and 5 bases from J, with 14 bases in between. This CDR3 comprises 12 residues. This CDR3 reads CATSQGTETQYF. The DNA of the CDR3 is TGTGCCACCAGCCAGGGAACGGAGACCCAGTACTTC.

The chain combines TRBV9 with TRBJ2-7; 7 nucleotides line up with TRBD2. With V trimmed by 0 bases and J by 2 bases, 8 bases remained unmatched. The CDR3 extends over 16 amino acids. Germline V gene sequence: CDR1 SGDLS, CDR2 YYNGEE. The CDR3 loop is CASSVVPSGGTYEQYF. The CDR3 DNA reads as TGTGCCAGCAGCGTAGTCCCTAGCGGAGGGACCTACGAGCAGTACTTC.

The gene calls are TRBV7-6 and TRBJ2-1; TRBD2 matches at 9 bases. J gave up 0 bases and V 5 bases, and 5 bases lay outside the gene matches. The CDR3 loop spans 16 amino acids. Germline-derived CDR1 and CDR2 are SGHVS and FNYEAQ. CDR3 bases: TGTGCCAGCAGCACGACTAGCGGAAGCTCCTACAATGAGCAGTTCTTC. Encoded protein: CASSTTSGSSYNEQFF. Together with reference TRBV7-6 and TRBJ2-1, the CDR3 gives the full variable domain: GAGVSQSPRYKVTKRGQDVALRCDPISGHVSLYWYRQALGQGPEFLTYFNYEAQQDKSGLPNDRFSAERPEGSISTLTIQRTEQRDSAMYRCASSTTSGSSYNEQFFGPGTRLTVL.

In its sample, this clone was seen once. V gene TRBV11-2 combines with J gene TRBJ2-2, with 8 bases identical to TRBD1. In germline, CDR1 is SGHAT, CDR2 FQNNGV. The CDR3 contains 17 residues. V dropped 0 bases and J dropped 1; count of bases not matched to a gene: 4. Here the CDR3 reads CASSLDLTGGNTGELFF. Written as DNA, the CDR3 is TGTGCCAGCAGCTTAGATCTTACAGGGGGGAACACCGGGGAGCTGTTTTTT. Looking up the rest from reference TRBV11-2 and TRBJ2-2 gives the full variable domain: EAGVAQSPRYKIIEKRQSVAFWCNPISGHATLYWYQQILGQGPKLLIQFQNNGVVDDSQLPKDRFSAERLKGVDSTLKIQPAKLEDSAVYLCASSLDLTGGNTGELFFGEGSRLTVL.

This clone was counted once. CDR3 in amino acids: CASSLANRAQYF. Written as DNA, the CDR3 is TGTGCCAGCAGCTTGGCAAATAGAGCCCAGTACTTC. V is TRBV5-4 and J is TRBJ2-5; D gene unclear. Germline CDR1 SGHNT, CDR2 YYREEE (reference sequence). V gave up 0 bases and J gave up 9 bases, with 9 bases separating them. CDR3 size: 12 residues.

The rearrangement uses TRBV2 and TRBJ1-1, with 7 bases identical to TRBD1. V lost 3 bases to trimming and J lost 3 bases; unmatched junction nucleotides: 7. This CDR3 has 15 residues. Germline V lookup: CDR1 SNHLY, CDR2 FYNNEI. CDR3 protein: CASSEGGQVYTEAFF. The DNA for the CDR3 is TGTGCCAGCAGTGAGGGAGGACAGGTCTACACTGAAGCTTTCTTT.

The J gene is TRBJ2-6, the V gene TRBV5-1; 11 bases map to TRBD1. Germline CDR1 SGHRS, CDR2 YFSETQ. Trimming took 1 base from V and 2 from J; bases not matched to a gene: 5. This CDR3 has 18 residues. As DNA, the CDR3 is TGCGCCAGCAGCTTGCGGGGACAGGGGGAGGCTGGGGCCAACGTCCTGACTTTC. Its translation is CASSLRGQGEAGANVLTF. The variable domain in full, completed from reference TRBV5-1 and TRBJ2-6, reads KAGVTQTPRYLIKTRGQQVTLSCSPISGHRSVSWYQQTPGQGLQFLFEYFSETQRNKGNFPGRFSGRQFSNSRSEMNVSTLELGDSALYLCASSLRGQGEAGANVLTFGAGSRLTVL.

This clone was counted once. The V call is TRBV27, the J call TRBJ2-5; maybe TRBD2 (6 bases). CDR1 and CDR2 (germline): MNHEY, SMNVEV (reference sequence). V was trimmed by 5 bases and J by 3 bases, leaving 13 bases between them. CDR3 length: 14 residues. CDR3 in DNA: TGTGCCAGCAGTCGGACTACAGGAAAAGAGACCCAGTACTTC. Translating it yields CASSRTTGKETQYF.

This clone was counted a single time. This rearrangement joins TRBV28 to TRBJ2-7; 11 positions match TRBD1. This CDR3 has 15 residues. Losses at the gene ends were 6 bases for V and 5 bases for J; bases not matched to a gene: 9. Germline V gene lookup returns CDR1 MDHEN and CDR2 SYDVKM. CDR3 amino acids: CASRGTDRGLHEQYF. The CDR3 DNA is TGTGCCAGCAGGGGGACGGACAGGGGGCTCCACGAGCAGTACTTC.

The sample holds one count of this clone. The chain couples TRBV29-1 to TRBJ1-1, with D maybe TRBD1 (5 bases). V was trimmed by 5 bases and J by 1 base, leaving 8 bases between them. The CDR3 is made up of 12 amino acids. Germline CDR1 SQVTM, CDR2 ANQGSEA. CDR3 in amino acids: CSVLTGNTEAFF. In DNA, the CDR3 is TGCAGCGTTTTAACAGGGAACACTGAAGCTTTCTTT. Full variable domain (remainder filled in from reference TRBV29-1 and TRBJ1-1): SAVISQKPSRDICQRGTSLTIQCQVDSQVTMMFWYRQQPGQSLTLIATANQGSEATYESGFVIDKFPISRPNLTFSTLTVSNMSPEDSSIYLCSVLTGNTEAFFGQGTRLTVV.

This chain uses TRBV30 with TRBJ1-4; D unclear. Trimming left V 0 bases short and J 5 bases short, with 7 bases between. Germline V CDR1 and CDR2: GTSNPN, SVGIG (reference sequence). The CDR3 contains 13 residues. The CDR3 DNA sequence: TGTGCCTGGAGTGTAAGACTAAATGAAAAACTGTTTTTT. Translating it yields CAWSVRLNEKLFF. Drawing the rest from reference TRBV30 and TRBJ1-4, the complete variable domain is SQTIHQWPATLVQPVGSPLSLECTVEGTSNPNLYWYRQAAGRGLQLLFYSVGIGQISSEVPQNLSASRPQDRQFILSSKKLLLSDSGFYLCAWSVRLNEKLFFGSGTQLSVL.

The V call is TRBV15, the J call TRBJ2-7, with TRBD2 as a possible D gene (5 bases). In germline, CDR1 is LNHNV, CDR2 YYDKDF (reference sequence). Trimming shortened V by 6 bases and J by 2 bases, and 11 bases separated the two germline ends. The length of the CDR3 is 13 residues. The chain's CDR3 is CATRSDYPYEQYF. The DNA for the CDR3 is TGTGCCACCAGATCCGACTACCCCTACGAGCAGTACTTC.

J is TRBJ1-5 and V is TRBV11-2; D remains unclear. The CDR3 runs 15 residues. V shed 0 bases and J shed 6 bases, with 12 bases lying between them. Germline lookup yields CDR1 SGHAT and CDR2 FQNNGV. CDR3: CASSLDMEKGQPQHF. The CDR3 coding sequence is TGTGCCAGCAGCTTAGATATGGAGAAGGGTCAGCCCCAGCATTTT.

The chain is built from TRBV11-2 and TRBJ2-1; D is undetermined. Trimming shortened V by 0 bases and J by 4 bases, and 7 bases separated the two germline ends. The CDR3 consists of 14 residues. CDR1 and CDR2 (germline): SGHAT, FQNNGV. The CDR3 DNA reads TGTGCCAGCAGCTTAGAGGCCCGATACAATGAGCAGTTCTTC. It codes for CASSLEARYNEQFF. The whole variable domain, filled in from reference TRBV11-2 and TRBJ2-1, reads EAGVAQSPRYKIIEKRQSVAFWCNPISGHATLYWYQQILGQGPKLLIQFQNNGVVDDSQLPKDRFSAERLKGVDSTLKIQPAKLEDSAVYLCASSLEARYNEQFFGPGTRLTVL.

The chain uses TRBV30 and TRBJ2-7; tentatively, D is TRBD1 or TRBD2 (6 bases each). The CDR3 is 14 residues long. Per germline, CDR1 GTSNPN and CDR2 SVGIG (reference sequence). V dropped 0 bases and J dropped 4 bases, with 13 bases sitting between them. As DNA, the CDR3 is TGTGCCTGGAGTGTTGGGGGGCATTTTTACGAGCAGTACTTC. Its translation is CAWSVGGHFYEQYF.

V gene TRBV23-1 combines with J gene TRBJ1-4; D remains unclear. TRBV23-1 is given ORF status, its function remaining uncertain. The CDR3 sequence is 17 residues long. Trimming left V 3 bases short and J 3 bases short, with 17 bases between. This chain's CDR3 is CASSHSNPRDSNEKLFF. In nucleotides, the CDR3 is TGCGCCAGCAGTCACTCGAACCCGAGGGATTCTAATGAAAAACTGTTTTTT.

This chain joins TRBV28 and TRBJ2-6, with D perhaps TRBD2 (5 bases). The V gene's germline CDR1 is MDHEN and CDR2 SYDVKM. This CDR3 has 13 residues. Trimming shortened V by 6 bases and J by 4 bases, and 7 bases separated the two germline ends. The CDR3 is CASSRGGANVLTF. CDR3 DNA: TGTGCCAGCAGCAGAGGGGGGGCCAACGTCCTGACTTTC.